Below are 22 T cell receptor beta chains sequenced from a single sample in a study of Graves' ophthalmopathy and Graves' hyperthyroidism. RNA transcripts yielded amplified TCR beta CDR3 regions. HTBI primers served in a first-round RT-PCR, which a second-round multiplex PCR followed. MiXCR was run by TCRdb on the multiplex PCR reads, yielding one entry per CDR3 protein. The sample shows about 220,000 distinct CDR3 sequences, under 25% of them seen only once. Sequencing input: peripheral blood. The receptors were gathered from a woman aged 45-65 years with Graves' ophthalmopathy.

The table lists this clonotype with many counts. The chain joins TRBV30 to TRBJ1-5, with 7 bases aligning to TRBD1. V gave up 1 base and J gave up 0 bases; unmatched junction bases: 9. This CDR3 is built from 17 residues. CDR1 and CDR2 from the germline V gene are GTSNPN and SVGIG (reference sequence). This CDR3 reads CAWSDRGYMISNQPQHF. The DNA of the CDR3 is TGTGCCTGGAGTGACAGGGGATACATGATTAGCAATCAGCCCCAGCATTTT.

The gene calls are TRBV12-3 or TRBV12-4 and TRBJ2-3; D is perhaps TRBD2 (5 bases). V lost 6 bases and J 1 base, leaving 11 bases between the germline ends. The CDR3 consists of 14 residues. The CDR3 DNA reads TGTGCCAGCAGGAGGACTGGAGGCACAGATACGCAGTATTTT. This translates into CASRRTGGTDTQYF.

This clonotype was counted many times. The chain links TRBV11-2 to TRBJ2-3, with no clear D. Germline V CDR1 and CDR2: SGHAT, FQNNGV. The germline V and J ends were trimmed by 4 bases and 0 bases, with 11 bases remaining between them. This CDR3 region has 15 residues. This CDR3 is CASSYAATSTDTQYF. The CDR3 DNA reads as TGTGCCAGCAGCTACGCGGCCACTAGCACAGATACGCAGTATTTT.

The sample holds many counts of this clonotype. The rearrangement links TRBV12-3 or TRBV12-4 to TRBJ1-5; D is possibly TRBD1 (6 bases). The CDR3 is 16 residues long. The V and J ends lost 7 bases and 4 bases respectively, with 20 bases between them. CDR3 residues: CASTPAWGGGNQPQHF. The CDR3 nucleotides are TGTGCCAGCACACCCGCCTGGGGGGGCGGGAATCAGCCCCAGCATTTT.

The sample holds many counts of this clonotype. The chain uses TRBV6-5 and TRBJ2-3, with D perhaps TRBD1 (6 bases). Germline loops: CDR1 MNHEY, CDR2 SVGAGI. The CDR3 is made up of 16 amino acids. The V gene lost 6 bases and the J gene lost 2 bases, with 18 bases spanning the gap. CDR3 DNA: TGTGCCAGCAGCCCTTCAACAGGGTTCAACACAGATACGCAGTATTTT. Translation gives CASSPSTGFNTDTQYF.

This sequence joins TRBV11-2 and TRBJ1-1; the D is unclear. CDR1 is SGHAT, CDR2 FQNNGV, per germline. CDR3 length: 15 residues. V was cut by 5 bases and J by 1 base, with 14 bases left in between. The CDR3 DNA reads as TGTGCCAGCAGCCCCCGGTGGGCGGGGAACACTGAAGCTTTCTTT. This gives the protein CASSPRWAGNTEAFF.

The table lists this clonotype with many counts. The V call is TRBV7-3, the J call TRBJ1-3; 7 positions match TRBD1. The germline V gene encodes CDR1 SGHTA and CDR2 FQGTGA. Trimming cost V 5 bases and J 4 bases; bases outside gene matches: 2. The CDR3 length is 13 residues. DNA for the CDR3: TGTGCCAGCAGCGCGGACAGGGGAAACACCATATATTTT. It yields the protein CASSADRGNTIYF.

Many counts were recorded for this clonotype. V gene TRBV7-3 combines with J gene TRBJ1-2, with 8 bases identical to TRBD1. The CDR3 spans 13 residues. J gave up 4 bases and V 5 bases, and 3 bases lay outside the gene matches. Germline lookup yields CDR1 SGHTA and CDR2 FQGTGA. In nucleotides, the CDR3 is TGTGCCAGCAGCGCACAGGGGGGCTATGGCTACACCTTC. Encoded protein: CASSAQGGYGYTF.

In this sample, this clonotype turned up many times. The chain couples TRBV10-3 to TRBJ1-2; no clear D. With 10 bases removed from V and 2 bases from J, the gap between germline ends came to 14 bases. There are 13 residues in the CDR3. From germline, CDR1 is ENHRY and CDR2 SYGVKD. CDR3 in DNA: TGTGCCACCCGGGATGGGCAGAACTATGGCTACACCTTC. It encodes CATRDGQNYGYTF.

This sequence joins TRBV6-1 and TRBJ1-5; D gene uncertain. Germline CDR1 MNHNS, CDR2 SASEGT. The V gene lost 0 bases and the J gene lost 0 bases, with 6 bases spanning the gap. The CDR3 covers 15 residues. Here the CDR3 reads CASSEAIRSNQPQHF. The CDR3 DNA reads as TGTGCCAGCAGTGAAGCGATCCGTAGCAATCAGCCCCAGCATTTT.

CDR3 protein: CSVEALYYGYTF. CDR3 bases: TGCAGCGTTGAAGCCCTGTACTATGGCTACACCTTC. The chain recombines TRBV29-1 with TRBJ1-2; no clear D gene. The CDR3 is 12 residues long. Germline CDR1 SQVTM, CDR2 ANQGSEA. With 1 base removed from V and 3 bases from J, the gap between germline ends came to 6 bases.

This clonotype was seen at least ten times. The rearrangement uses TRBV5-1 and TRBJ2-4; 8 bases align to TRBD1. V trimming: 3 bases; J trimming: 4 bases; junction bases outside the gene matches: 6. Germline V gene sequence: CDR1 SGHRS, CDR2 YFSETQ. The CDR3 totals 15 residues. CDR3 nucleotide sequence: TGCGCCAGCAGCTCCCGGGACAGGACTAAAAACATTCAGTACTTC. It codes for CASSSRDRTKNIQYF.

In its sample, this clonotype was seen many times. V usage is TRBV5-1 and J usage is TRBJ1-6; a possible D gene is TRBD1 (6 bases). Trimming shortened V by 0 bases and J by 6 bases, and 10 bases separated the two germline ends. This CDR3 contains 15 residues. In germline, CDR1 is SGHRS, CDR2 YFSETQ. CDR3 region: CASSLGTDSNSPLHF. CDR3 coding DNA: TGCGCCAGCAGCTTGGGGACAGACAGTAATTCACCCCTCCACTTT.

The table lists this clonotype with a count of one. This chain uses TRBV28 with TRBJ1-1; 8 bases fit TRBD1. The CDR3 spans 14 residues. Germline values: CDR1 MDHEN, CDR2 SYDVKM. Trimming removed 8 bases from V and 8 bases from J; junction bases left unmatched: 13. The CDR3 is CASGGRQGRWEAFF. The CDR3 DNA sequence: TGTGCCAGCGGGGGGAGACAGGGGCGATGGGAAGCTTTCTTT.

The chain employs TRBV20-1 and TRBJ2-7; 14 bases align to TRBD2. V shed 6 bases and J 7 bases; nucleotides not matched to a gene: 8. The V gene's germline CDR1 is DFQATT and CDR2 SNEGSKA (reference sequence). This CDR3 region has 14 residues. CDR3 coding DNA: TGCAGTGCCCGGGGACTAGCGGGAGTCCAAGAGCAGTACTTC. Protein product: CSARGLAGVQEQYF.

The chain joins TRBV24-1 to TRBJ1-2; D uncertain. The CDR3 covers 14 residues. With 2 bases removed from V and 8 bases from J, the gap between germline ends came to 14 bases. CDR1 KGHDR and CDR2 SFDVKD come from the germline V gene. The CDR3 coding sequence is TGTGCCACCAGTGATTACGCGGGCGCCGGCGGCTACACCTTC. Its translation: CATSDYAGAGGYTF.

This clonotype was seen many times. The V and J genes are TRBV7-8 and TRBJ2-7; tentative D call: TRBD2 (5 bases). Germline loops: CDR1 SGHVS, CDR2 FQNEAQ. Trimming took off 1 base at V and 2 bases at J, with 12 bases between the two ends. The CDR3 extends over 15 amino acids. CDR3 protein: CASSLGGGGTYEQYF. The CDR3, as DNA: TGTGCCAGCAGCTTAGGAGGAGGCGGTACCTACGAGCAGTACTTC.

A word on this clonotype: It may be a read error: a sequence one base away is much more abundant. The chain couples TRBV5-1 to TRBJ1-6; 8 bases align to TRBD1. The CDR3 covers 13 residues. The V gene's germline CDR1 is SGHRS and CDR2 YFSETQ. The CDR3 nucleotides read TGCGCCAGCAGGGACAGGGATAATTCACCCCCCCACTTT. The encoded protein is CASRDRDNSPPHF.

V is TRBV6-1 and J is TRBJ1-2; D call uncertain. Germline loops: CDR1 MNHNS, CDR2 SASEGT. The CDR3 sequence is 14 residues long. V was trimmed by 6 bases and J by 13 bases, leaving 24 bases between them. Written as DNA, the CDR3 is TGTGCCAGCAGCTCCTTCAAATCGCCCGGAGCGAGCACCTTC. The encoded protein is CASSSFKSPGASTF.

This clonotype has at least ten counts. The chain is built from TRBV29-1 and TRBJ2-7; D unclear. Germline values: CDR1 SQVTM, CDR2 ANQGSEA. The V gene lost 4 bases and the J gene lost 4 bases, with 5 bases spanning the gap. The CDR3 covers 10 residues. The CDR3 bases are TGCAGCGTTGTAGAGTACGAGCAGTACTTC. Translating gives CSVVEYEQYF.

This clonotype was found many times. The chain has TRBV6-1 and TRBJ2-7; 11 bases match TRBD1. V trimming: 7 bases; J trimming: 4 bases; junction bases outside the gene matches: 12. Germline CDR1 MNHNS, CDR2 SASEGT. The CDR3 totals 16 residues. The CDR3 DNA sequence: TGTGCCAGCAAGAGGAGCGGGACAGGGGGTTCATACGAGCAGTACTTC. Its translation is CASKRSGTGGSYEQYF.

At least ten counts were recorded for this clonotype. The V call is TRBV30, the J call TRBJ1-1, with a possible D match to TRBD1 (5 bases). The germline V gene encodes CDR1 GTSNPN and CDR2 SVGIG (reference sequence). This CDR3 spans 15 amino acids. Between the trimmed V and J ends, which lost 5 bases and 0 bases, there was a span of 16 bases. The CDR3 DNA reads as TGTGCCTGGTCCCTTCACGGGACGGTGAACACTGAAGCTTTCTTT. It is translated as CAWSLHGTVNTEAFF.